One sample yielded the 28 T cell receptor beta chains listed below, sequenced in a study of CD8 T cells in ankylosing spondylitis. TCRdb analysed the 5' RACE reads with MiXCR anew, one entry per CDR3 protein. The data contain 25,000 to 35,000 distinct CDR3 sequences, about 5.3% of them singletons. The sequencing sample was made of blood, either unsorted or a sorted T cell fraction (not recorded which). The receptors come from a female donor with ankylosing spondylitis or in good health (not recorded which).

There are a few counts of this clonotype. The chain recombines TRBV9 with TRBJ2-7; 9 bases agree with TRBD2. The length of the CDR3 is 16 residues. Germline-derived CDR1 and CDR2 are SGDLS and YYNGEE. V lost 0 bases to trimming and J lost 8 bases; unmatched junction nucleotides: 12. CDR3 in DNA: TGTGCCAGCAGCGTAGCTTCGGCGGGGGGGGATACGAAGCAGTACTTC. Translation: CASSVASAGGDTKQYF.

In its sample, this clonotype was seen many times. In DNA form, the CDR3 reads TGTGCCAGCAGCGCCGATACAGGCCTCCGTACCCAGTACTTC. Amino acid sequence: CASSADTGLRTQYF. The chain employs TRBV9 and TRBJ2-5, with D possibly TRBD1 on 5 matching bases. V lost 3 bases and J lost 8, with 17 bases in between. This CDR3 contains 14 residues. Looked up from germline, CDR1 is SGDLS and CDR2 is YYNGEE.

Many counts were recorded for this clonotype. The genes are TRBV9 and TRBJ2-3, with a possible D match to TRBD1 (5 bases). V was clipped by 7 bases and J by 1 base, with 16 bases between them. CDR1 and CDR2 from the germline V gene are SGDLS and YYNGEE. The CDR3 is 15 amino acids. CDR3 DNA: TGTGCCAGCGGTCCTTCCGCAGGGCGCACAGATACGCAGTATTTT. It specifies CASGPSAGRTDTQYF.

In this sample, this clonotype turned up many times. V is TRBV9 and J is TRBJ1-5; D is uncertain. The germline gives CDR1 SGDLS, CDR2 YYNGEE. Trimming pared 0 bases from V and 2 bases from J, leaving 0 bases between. This CDR3 contains 12 residues. The CDR3 is CASSVGNQPQHF. In nucleotides, the CDR3 is TGTGCCAGCAGCGTAGGCAATCAGCCCCAGCATTTT.

This clonotype was picked up many times. The chain recombines TRBV9 with TRBJ2-1, with D maybe TRBD1 (6 bases). This CDR3 comprises 17 residues. Germline CDR1 SGDLS, CDR2 YYNGEE. V was shortened by 4 bases and J by 1 base, with 18 bases between the two germline ends. CDR3 loop: CASSRRVGASSYNEQFF. The CDR3 DNA reads as TGTGCCAGCAGCCGCAGGGTGGGGGCTAGTTCCTACAATGAGCAGTTCTTC.

This clonotype was seen repeatedly, ten times or more. The chain couples TRBV9 to TRBJ1-1; unclear D gene. CDR3 size: 14 residues. Trimming stripped 1 base from V and 3 bases from J, with 10 bases between. Germline loops: CDR1 SGDLS, CDR2 YYNGEE. Written as DNA, the CDR3 is TGTGCCAGCAGCGTATTGACTGGAGACACTGAAGCTTTCTTT. This codes for CASSVLTGDTEAFF.

This clonotype has a count of ten or more. The gene calls are TRBV9 and TRBJ2-7; D gene uncertain. There are 15 residues in the CDR3. Germline V gene lookup returns CDR1 SGDLS and CDR2 YYNGEE. V lost 1 base, J lost 0 bases, and 11 bases lay in between. The CDR3 DNA follows: TGTGCCAGCAGCGTATCTCCAGAATCCTCCTACGAGCAGTACTTC. Encoded protein: CASSVSPESSYEQYF.

This clonotype appeared many times. The V and J genes are TRBV9 and TRBJ2-1; TRBD2 matches 12 bases. The CDR3 totals 19 residues. The V segment lost 0 bases and the J segment 0 bases; nucleotides outside the gene matches: 7. Per germline, CDR1 SGDLS and CDR2 YYNGEE. This CDR3 reads CASSVELAGGESSYNEQFF. The CDR3 DNA reads as TGTGCCAGCAGCGTAGAGCTAGCGGGGGGGGAAAGCTCCTACAATGAGCAGTTCTTC.

This clonotype was detected many times. The CDR3 DNA is TGTGCCAGCAGCACCCGGTCCCTAGCGGGGGGAAACACCGGGGAGCTGTTTTTT. This encodes CASSTRSLAGGNTGELFF. The rearrangement joins TRBV9 to TRBJ2-2; 11 nucleotides line up with TRBD2. CDR1 SGDLS and CDR2 YYNGEE come from the germline V gene. The V gene end was trimmed by 4 bases and the J gene end by 2 bases; junction bases not matched to a gene: 10. The CDR3 has 18 amino acids.

This clonotype qualifies as medium-sized. The V call is TRBV9, the J call TRBJ2-7; 9 nucleotides line up with TRBD2. CDR3 size: 14 residues. Germline V gene sequence: CDR1 SGDLS, CDR2 YYNGEE. Germline trimming cut 4 bases from V and 4 bases from J; bases unmatched to any gene: 6. In nucleotides, the CDR3 is TGTGCCAGCAGCTATTCGACTAGCGGATACGAGCAGTACTTC. Protein: CASSYSTSGYEQYF.

At least ten counts were recorded for this clonotype. The rearrangement uses TRBV9 and TRBJ2-4; either TRBD1 or TRBD2 may fit D (5 bases each). The CDR3 extends over 17 amino acids. The germline gives CDR1 SGDLS, CDR2 YYNGEE. V was trimmed by 4 bases and J by 1 base, leaving 18 bases between them. CDR3 nucleotides: TGTGCCAGCAGCCGAGGGGCAGCGCCAGACGCCAAAAACATTCAGTACTTC. It specifies CASSRGAAPDAKNIQYF.

This clonotype was seen at least ten times. In DNA form, the CDR3 reads TGTGCCAGCAGCCGGGGGGCCCATGAGACCCAGTACTTC. Its translation: CASSRGAHETQYF. This chain joins TRBV9 and TRBJ2-5, with D tentatively TRBD2 (7 bases). Germline V lookup: CDR1 SGDLS, CDR2 YYNGEE. V was trimmed by 4 bases and J by 5 bases, leaving 12 bases between them. This CDR3 spans 13 amino acids.

This clonotype was counted many times. The chain has TRBV9 and TRBJ2-1; no clear D gene. Germline loops: CDR1 SGDLS, CDR2 YYNGEE. V lost 3 bases, J lost 4 bases, and 11 bases lay in between. The CDR3 totals 14 residues. This chain's CDR3 is CASSANSRYNEQFF. The CDR3 region has the DNA TGTGCCAGCAGCGCCAACTCCCGGTACAATGAGCAGTTCTTC.

This clonotype has at least ten counts. The chain links TRBV9 to TRBJ2-7; no reliable D call. The CDR3 has 16 residues. In germline, CDR1 is SGDLS, CDR2 YYNGEE. V shed 0 bases and J shed 6 bases, with 19 bases lying between them. In nucleotides, the CDR3 is TGTGCCAGCAGCGTAGCCCAGACCGAGGTTGTCGGCGAGCAGTACTTC. Its protein is CASSVAQTEVVGEQYF.

A few counts support this clonotype. This chain uses TRBV9 with TRBJ1-2; the D gene is possibly TRBD1 (5 bases). CDR1 SGDLS and CDR2 YYNGEE come from the germline V gene. The CDR3 spans 15 residues. The V end lost 3 bases, the J end lost 3 bases, and 15 bases lay between the germline ends. In DNA, the CDR3 is TGTGCCAGCAGCGGCGCGGCGGGGGGGTACTATGGCTACACCTTC. This gives the protein CASSGAAGGYYGYTF.

This clonotype was recorded many times. V usage is TRBV9 and J usage is TRBJ2-2, with a tentative D call TRBD2 (5 bases). CDR1 and CDR2 from the germline V gene are SGDLS and YYNGEE. CDR3 length: 16 amino acids. V lost 0 bases, J lost 1 base, and 10 bases lay in between. For the CDR3, the DNA is TGTGCCAGCAGCGTAGATTCTAGCCGGAACACCGGGGAGCTGTTTTTT. Residues: CASSVDSSRNTGELFF.

This rearrangement joins TRBV9 to TRBJ2-1; D may correspond to TRBD1 or TRBD2 (5 bases each). The CDR3 loop spans 16 amino acids. Germline V gives CDR1 SGDLS, CDR2 YYNGEE. V was shortened by 3 bases and J by 7 bases, with 20 bases between the two germline ends. CDR3 in DNA: TGTGCCAGCAGCGCCTACCCTGGGACGGGCATAAATGAGCAGTTCTTC. It specifies CASSAYPGTGINEQFF.

The rearrangement joins TRBV9 to TRBJ2-1; 9 bases are a match to TRBD2. J was trimmed by 8 bases and V by 4 bases; bases with no gene match: 10. CDR1 is SGDLS, CDR2 YYNGEE, per germline. CDR3 length: 15 residues. The CDR3: CASSLASGEGYEQFF. CDR3 DNA sequence: TGTGCCAGCAGCCTTGCTAGCGGGGAGGGATATGAGCAGTTCTTC.

The table lists this clonotype with many counts. This chain connects TRBV9 to TRBJ1-2, with 7 bases lining up with TRBD1. The V segment lost 0 bases and the J segment 7 bases; nucleotides outside the gene matches: 15. This CDR3 is built from 17 residues. CDR1 SGDLS and CDR2 YYNGEE come from the germline V gene. DNA for the CDR3: TGTGCCAGCAGCGTAGCACCCGGGACAGACCAGCACGGTGGCTACACCTTC. As protein: CASSVAPGTDQHGGYTF.

This clonotype was counted many times. The rearrangement links TRBV9 to TRBJ2-1; maybe TRBD2 (6 bases). V shed 3 bases and J shed 6 bases, with 16 bases lying between them. Germline values: CDR1 SGDLS, CDR2 YYNGEE. This CDR3 comprises 15 residues. CDR3 sequence reads: CASSASSELSNEQFF. CDR3 coding DNA: TGTGCCAGCAGCGCCTCTAGCGAGCTAAGCAATGAGCAGTTCTTC.

This clonotype was recorded at least ten times. The CDR3 loop reads CASSVVSGGAINEQFF. CDR3 DNA sequence: TGTGCCAGCAGCGTAGTATCGGGGGGGGCCATCAATGAGCAGTTCTTC. This rearrangement joins TRBV9 to TRBJ2-1; 8 bases map to TRBD2. Looked up from germline, CDR1 is SGDLS and CDR2 is YYNGEE. Unmatched junction bases numbered 8, after V lost 0 bases and J lost 6 bases. This CDR3 spans 16 amino acids.

This clonotype was found many times. The V gene is TRBV9, the J gene TRBJ1-6, with unresolved D. Germline V lookup: CDR1 SGDLS, CDR2 YYNGEE. This CDR3 has 14 amino acids. Trimming pared 4 bases from V and 14 bases from J, leaving 19 bases between. CDR3 bases: TGTGCCAGCAGCCCCCAGGCCCGGGGTTCTTCCCTCCACTTT. The encoded protein is CASSPQARGSSLHF.

The CDR3 nucleotides are TGTGCCAGCAGCGCCGGGACAGGAAAATACGAGCAGTACTTC. It codes for CASSAGTGKYEQYF. The gene calls are TRBV9 and TRBJ2-7, with 8 positions matching TRBD1. V was clipped by 3 bases and J by 4 bases; unmatched bases: 6. Germline CDR1 SGDLS, CDR2 YYNGEE. There are 14 residues in the CDR3. Looking up the rest from reference TRBV9 and TRBJ2-7 gives the full variable domain: DSGVTQTPKHLITATGQRVTLRCSPRSGDLSVYWYQQSLDQGLQFLIQYYNGEERAKGNILERFSAQQFPDLHSELNLSSLELGDSALYFCASSAGTGKYEQYFGPGTRLTVT.

This clonotype has at least ten counts. The chain is built from TRBV9 and TRBJ1-2; D is perhaps TRBD1 (6 bases). The CDR3 covers 13 residues. Germline-derived CDR1 and CDR2 are SGDLS and YYNGEE. V lost 4 bases to trimming and J lost 6 bases, with 13 bases between them. Here the CDR3 DNA reads TGTGCCAGCAGCCTTCGAGGGGGGAATGGCTACACCTTC. It is translated as CASSLRGGNGYTF.

By sample fraction, this clonotype is medium-sized. This rearrangement joins TRBV9 to TRBJ2-5; D not certain. Per germline, CDR1 SGDLS and CDR2 YYNGEE. Trimming pared 4 bases from V and 4 bases from J, leaving 14 bases between. The CDR3 is made up of 14 amino acids. The CDR3 DNA follows: TGTGCCAGCAGCCCTGAACAAACGGCAGAGACCCAGTACTTC. As protein: CASSPEQTAETQYF. The whole variable domain, filled in from reference TRBV9 and TRBJ2-5, reads DSGVTQTPKHLITATGQRVTLRCSPRSGDLSVYWYQQSLDQGLQFLIQYYNGEERAKGNILERFSAQQFPDLHSELNLSSLELGDSALYFCASSPEQTAETQYFGPGTRLLVL.

At least ten counts were recorded for this clonotype. The rearrangement uses TRBV6-7 and TRBJ2-7; D possibly matches TRBD1 or TRBD2 (5 bases each). TRBV6-7 is designated an ORF whose function remains uncertain. V gave up 2 bases and J gave up 4 bases, with 12 bases separating them. The CDR3 spans 14 residues. The CDR3 sequence: CASSYGTADYEQYF. As DNA, the CDR3 is TGTGCCAGCAGTTACGGGACGGCCGATTACGAGCAGTACTTC.

This clonotype came up many times. The rearrangement joins TRBV9 to TRBJ2-3; 8 nucleotides agree with TRBD2. This CDR3 spans 16 amino acids. Germline CDR1 and CDR2: SGDLS and YYNGEE. The V segment lost 0 bases and the J segment 3 bases; nucleotides outside the gene matches: 6. The DNA of the CDR3 is TGTGCCAGCAGCGTAGTGGGCAGCGGGGGTACAGATACGCAGTATTTT. Amino acids: CASSVVGSGGTDTQYF.

This clonotype came up a few times. DNA for the CDR3: TGTGCCAGCAGCGGAACTTCAGATACGCAGTATTTT. Translating it yields CASSGTSDTQYF. The chain has TRBV9 and TRBJ2-3; D gene uncertain. CDR3 length: 12 residues. The germline V and J ends were trimmed by 3 bases and 4 bases, with 6 bases remaining between them. CDR1 SGDLS and CDR2 YYNGEE come from the germline V gene.